This T cell receptor (beta chain) was identified in a study of Ad26.COV2.S vaccination and SARS-CoV-2 variants. Study at large: Intramuscular Ad26.COV2.S at 5x10^10 or 1x10^11 viral particles.

The V gene's germline CDR1 is SGHAT and CDR2 FQNNGV. The length of the CDR3 is 15 residues. The J segment lost 3 bases and the V segment lost 5 bases, leaving 6 bases of the junction unmatched. Specified treatment: over 15 received Ad26.COV2.S at low or high dose, single or two shots; about five received placebo; per-sample allocation not given. Day 63 following the first vaccine or placebo injection was when the samples were taken. The assay was immunoSEQ multiplex PCR, and TCRdb's table has in-frame clones only and misses some. Of about 390,000 clones in the sample, approximately 90% were seen once.

The sequencing used peripheral blood, collected in a trial of Ad26.COV2.S vaccine versus placebo. The V call is TRBV11-2, the J call TRBJ2-7; 11 bases agree with TRBD1. This receptor was identified in a person aged 18-60 years who received the Ad26.COV2.S COVID-19 vaccine or a placebo. The CDR3 is CASSPRTGGSYEQYF. DNA of the CDR3: TGTGCCAGCAGCCCTAGGACAGGGGGCAGCTACGAGCAGTACTTC.